This TCR beta chain was observed in a study of T-cell memory formation after mild COVID-19. Whole-study context: Clustering of TCRs was largely donor specific. Study-level findings and limits: Balance between CD4 and CD8 was seen in clones contracting day 15 to 85, and a CD4+ lean was seen in later expanders. For contracting clones, CD4+ ones sat mainly in CM and EM, CD8+ in EMRA.

The germline CDR1 and CDR2 sequences are SGHAT and FQNNGV. V gave up 1 base and J gave up 7 bases, with 18 bases separating them. This CDR3 region has 16 residues. Note on this clonotype: Its cognate antigen is unknown.

MiXCR was run by TCRdb on the 5' RACE reads, yielding one entry per CDR3 protein. Here the sample spans fewer than 650,000 distinct CDR3 sequences, less than 25% being singletons. This receptor was taken from an adult woman who had mild COVID-19 (a few samples of this study predate the infection). Cell type and time point are not known. Sequenced material: PBMCs or a T cell subset sorted from them (not recorded which). This chain links TRBV11-2 with TRBJ2-3; a possible D gene is TRBD1 (6 bases). In nucleotides, the CDR3 is TGTGCCAGCAGCTTAGGGGCAGGGGCCAGACGCTATACGCAGTATTTT. This sequence encodes CASSLGAGARRYTQYF.